The 10 T cell receptor beta chains presented below share a single source sample, sequenced in a study of T-cell reconstitution after alpha-beta-depleted transplantation in children. For TCRbeta, the library was prepared with unique molecular identifiers. MiXCR was run by TCRdb on the PCR reads, yielding one entry per CDR3 protein. The profile covers roughly 400,000 distinct CDR3 sequences, with 43% appearing a single time and under 30% taken by the ten largest. The material sequenced was PBMCs, taken before TCRalphabeta/CD19-depleted stem cell transplant. Source of these receptors: a girl aged 2-15 years with aplastic anemia, due to receive a stem cell transplant.

V and J are TRBV10-1 and TRBJ2-1, with D possibly matching TRBD2 (5 bases). The CDR3 consists of 14 residues. CDR1 and CDR2 (germline): WNHNN, SYGVQD (reference sequence). The V gene lost 5 bases and the J gene lost 8 bases, with 16 bases spanning the gap. CDR3 nucleotide sequence: TGCGCCAGCAGTTTCCTACGGTCCGGGGATGAGCAGTTCTTC. This gives the protein CASSFLRSGDEQFF.

This clonotype showed up many times. At one end the junction does not follow the germline gene, possibly because of a read error. The genes are TRBV18 and TRBJ1-1; D possibly corresponds to TRBD1 (5 bases). Per the germline V gene, CDR1 is KGHSH and CDR2 is LQKENI. This CDR3 comprises 17 residues. CDR3 sequence reads: CASSPYGRTLGNAEAFF. The DNA of the CDR3 is TGTGCCAGCTCACCATACGGACGGACACTGGGGAACGCTGAAGCTTTCTTT.

The CDR3 coding sequence is TGCAGTGCCACTAAAAGCTCCTACAATGAGCAGTTCTTC. Protein sequence: CSATKSSYNEQFF. The V call is TRBV20-1, the J call TRBJ2-1; D not resolved. V lost 6 bases, J lost 0 bases, and 9 bases lay in between. The germline V gene has CDR1 DFQATT and CDR2 SNEGSKA (reference sequence). The CDR3 has 13 residues.

This clonotype is a singleton in its sample. The chain uses TRBV20-1 and TRBJ1-1; the D gene is possibly TRBD1 (5 bases). CDR1 is DFQATT and CDR2 is SNEGSKA in the germline V gene (reference sequence). V was trimmed by 6 bases and J by 0 bases, leaving 17 bases between them. This CDR3 contains 15 residues. CDR3 DNA: TGCAGTGCCCAGGGCAGGGCCAGCATGAACACTGAAGCTTTCTTT. Translated, it gives CSAQGRASMNTEAFF.

The chain combines TRBV15 with TRBJ2-2; 7 bases are shared with TRBD1. Germline CDR1 and CDR2: LNHNV and YYDKDF (reference sequence). The V and J ends lost 1 base and 6 bases, in that order; junction bases with no gene match: 8. CDR3 length equals 16 residues. For the CDR3, the DNA is TGTGCCACCAGCAGAGCCGGCAGGGGGAATTCCGGGGAGCTGTTTTTT. Translation gives CATSRAGRGNSGELFF.

The gene calls are TRBV5-1 and TRBJ1-1; TRBD1 matches at 12 bases. This CDR3 contains 15 residues. Germline-derived CDR1 and CDR2 are SGHRS and YFSETQ. Germline trimming cut 3 bases from V and 5 bases from J; bases unmatched to any gene: 5. The CDR3 loop is CASSYRDRGPTEAFF. The CDR3 bases are TGCGCCAGCAGCTACCGGGACAGGGGGCCTACTGAAGCTTTCTTT.

This clonotype was observed a few times. This chain connects TRBV20-1 to TRBJ2-1; 8 nucleotides agree with TRBD2. This CDR3 has 15 residues. V shed 3 bases, J shed 6 bases, and the junction held 10 bases outside the gene matches. Germline V CDR1 and CDR2: DFQATT, SNEGSKA (reference sequence). The CDR3 nucleotides read TGCAGTGCTAGTACCGGGACTAGAGAGGGCAATGAGCAGTTCTTC. It specifies CSASTGTREGNEQFF.

This clonotype was observed at least ten times. This rearrangement joins TRBV4-1 to TRBJ2-7; TRBD2 aligns across 11 bases. The germline gives CDR1 MGHRA, CDR2 YSYEKL. CDR3 size: 16 residues. The J segment lost 6 bases and the V segment lost 0 bases, leaving 7 bases of the junction unmatched. The CDR3 DNA reads as TGCGCCAGCAGCCAAGAAAAAACTAGCGGGAGACGCGAGCAGTACTTC. It specifies CASSQEKTSGRREQYF.

The gene calls are TRBV7-8 and TRBJ2-3, with 7 nucleotides matching TRBD2. This CDR3 contains 15 residues. The V gene end was trimmed by 1 base and the J gene end by 6 bases; junction bases not matched to a gene: 7. CDR1 and CDR2 from the germline V gene are SGHVS and FQNEAQ. The CDR3 loop reads CASSLDTSARDTQYF. CDR3 in DNA: TGTGCCAGCAGCTTAGATACTAGCGCCCGTGATACGCAGTATTTT.

The chain links TRBV7-9 to TRBJ2-1; no reliable D call. CDR1 is SEHNR and CDR2 is FQNEAQ in the germline V gene (reference sequence). The CDR3 is 12 residues long. Trimming shortened V by 3 bases and J by 9 bases, and 9 bases separated the two germline ends. The CDR3 here is CASSFDSAEQFF. DNA of the CDR3: TGTGCCAGCAGCTTCGATTCCGCTGAGCAGTTCTTC.